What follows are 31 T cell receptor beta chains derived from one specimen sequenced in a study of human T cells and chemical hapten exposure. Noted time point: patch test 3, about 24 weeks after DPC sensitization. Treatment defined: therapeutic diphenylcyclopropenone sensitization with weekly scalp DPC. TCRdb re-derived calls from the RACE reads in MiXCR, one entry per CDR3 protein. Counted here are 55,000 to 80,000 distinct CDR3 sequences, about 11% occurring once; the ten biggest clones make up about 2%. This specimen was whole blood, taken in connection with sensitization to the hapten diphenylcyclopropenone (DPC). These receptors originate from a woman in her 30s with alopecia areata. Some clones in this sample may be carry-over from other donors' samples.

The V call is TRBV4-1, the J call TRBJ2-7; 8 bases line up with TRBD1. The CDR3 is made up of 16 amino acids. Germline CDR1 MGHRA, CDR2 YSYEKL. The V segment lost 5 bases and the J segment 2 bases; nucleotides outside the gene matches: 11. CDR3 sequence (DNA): TGCGCCAGCAGCGACACTGGACAGGGCGATCCCTACGAGCAGTACTTC. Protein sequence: CASSDTGQGDPYEQYF.

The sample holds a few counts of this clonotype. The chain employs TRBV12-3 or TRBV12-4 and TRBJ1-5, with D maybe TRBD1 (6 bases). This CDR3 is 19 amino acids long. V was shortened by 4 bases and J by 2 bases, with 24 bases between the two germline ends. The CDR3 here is CASSSLRDRPGGGNQPQHF. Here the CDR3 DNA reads TGTGCCAGCAGTTCCCTCCGGGACCGACCGGGGGGCGGCAATCAGCCCCAGCATTTT.

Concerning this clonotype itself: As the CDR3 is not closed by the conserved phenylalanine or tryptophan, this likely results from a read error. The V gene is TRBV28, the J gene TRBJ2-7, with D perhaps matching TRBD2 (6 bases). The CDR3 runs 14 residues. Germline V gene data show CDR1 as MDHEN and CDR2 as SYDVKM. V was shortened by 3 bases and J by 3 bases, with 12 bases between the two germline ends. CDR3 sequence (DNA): TGTGCCAGCAGTTTTGTGGAGGGATACTACGAGCAGTACTCC. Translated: CASSFVEGYYEQYS.

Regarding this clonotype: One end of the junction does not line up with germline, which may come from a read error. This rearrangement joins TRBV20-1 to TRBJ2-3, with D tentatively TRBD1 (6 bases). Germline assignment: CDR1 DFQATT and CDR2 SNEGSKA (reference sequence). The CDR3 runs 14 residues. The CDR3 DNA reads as TGCAGTGGTAGAGACAGGAGTCTCACAGATACGCAGTATTTT. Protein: CSGRDRSLTDTQYF.

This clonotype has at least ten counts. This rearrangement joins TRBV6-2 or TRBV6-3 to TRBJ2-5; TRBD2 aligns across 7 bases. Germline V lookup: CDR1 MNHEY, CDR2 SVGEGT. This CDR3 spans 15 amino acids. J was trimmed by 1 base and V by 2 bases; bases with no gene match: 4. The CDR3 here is CASSYGGTTQETQYF. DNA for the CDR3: TGTGCCAGCAGTTACGGAGGGACTACCCAAGAGACCCAGTACTTC.

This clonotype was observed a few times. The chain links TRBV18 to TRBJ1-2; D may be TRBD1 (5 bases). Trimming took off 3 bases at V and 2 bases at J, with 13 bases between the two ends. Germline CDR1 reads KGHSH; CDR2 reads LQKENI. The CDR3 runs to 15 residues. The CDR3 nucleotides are TGTGCCAGCTCACCCCTGAGGGACGGAAACTATGGCTACACCTTC. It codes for CASSPLRDGNYGYTF.

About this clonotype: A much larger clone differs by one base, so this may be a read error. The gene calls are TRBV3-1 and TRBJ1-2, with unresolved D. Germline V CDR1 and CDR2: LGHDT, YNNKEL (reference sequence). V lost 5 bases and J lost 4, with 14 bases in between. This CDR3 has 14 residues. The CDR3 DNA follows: TGTGCCAGCAGCGAAAGGAACGAGGGCTATGGCTACACCTTC. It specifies CASSERNEGYGYTF.

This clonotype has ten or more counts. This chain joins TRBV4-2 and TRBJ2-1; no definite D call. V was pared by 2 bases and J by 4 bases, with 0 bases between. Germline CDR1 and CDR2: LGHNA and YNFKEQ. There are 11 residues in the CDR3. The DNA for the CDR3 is TGTGCCAGCAGCCAATACAATGAGCAGTTCTTC. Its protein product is CASSQYNEQFF.

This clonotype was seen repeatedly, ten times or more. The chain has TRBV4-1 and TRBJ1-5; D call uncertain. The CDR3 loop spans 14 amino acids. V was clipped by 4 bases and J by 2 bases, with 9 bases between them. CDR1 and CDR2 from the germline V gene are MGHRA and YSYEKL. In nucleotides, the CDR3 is TGCGCCAGCAGCCTAGACGAGGGCAATCAGCCCCAGCATTTT. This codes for CASSLDEGNQPQHF.

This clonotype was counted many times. The CDR3 region has the DNA TGTGCCAGCAGCTTAGCCCGGGACAGGCAGTTCTTC. Translating gives CASSLARDRQFF. This chain joins TRBV7-2 and TRBJ2-1; 7 nucleotides match TRBD1. Germline loops: CDR1 SGHTA, CDR2 FQGNSA. This CDR3 is built from 12 residues. The V segment lost 0 bases and the J segment 12 bases; nucleotides outside the gene matches: 2.

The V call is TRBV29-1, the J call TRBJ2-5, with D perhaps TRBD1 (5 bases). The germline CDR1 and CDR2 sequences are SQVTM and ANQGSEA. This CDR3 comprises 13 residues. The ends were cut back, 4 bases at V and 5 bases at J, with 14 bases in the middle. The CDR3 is CSVVGQGPETQYF. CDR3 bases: TGCAGCGTTGTGGGGCAGGGTCCCGAGACCCAGTACTTC.

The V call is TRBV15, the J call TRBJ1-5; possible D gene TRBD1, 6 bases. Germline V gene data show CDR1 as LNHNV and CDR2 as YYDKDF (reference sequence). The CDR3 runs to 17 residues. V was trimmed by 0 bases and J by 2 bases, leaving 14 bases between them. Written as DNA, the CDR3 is TGTGCCACCAGCAGAGATTTTGGGGGGCCTGGCAATCAGCCCCAGCATTTT. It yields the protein CATSRDFGGPGNQPQHF.

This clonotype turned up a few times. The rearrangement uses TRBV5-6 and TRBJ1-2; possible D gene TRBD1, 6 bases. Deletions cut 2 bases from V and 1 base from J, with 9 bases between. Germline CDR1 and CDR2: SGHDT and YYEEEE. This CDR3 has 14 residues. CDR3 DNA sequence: TGTGCCAGCAGCTTAGGACAGATTAACTATGGCTACACCTTC. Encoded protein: CASSLGQINYGYTF.

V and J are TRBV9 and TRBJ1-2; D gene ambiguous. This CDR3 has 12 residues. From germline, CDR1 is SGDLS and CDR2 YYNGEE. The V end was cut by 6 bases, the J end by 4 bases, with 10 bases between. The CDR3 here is CASTAGVYGYTF. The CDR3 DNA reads TGTGCCAGCACCGCAGGCGTCTATGGCTACACCTTC.

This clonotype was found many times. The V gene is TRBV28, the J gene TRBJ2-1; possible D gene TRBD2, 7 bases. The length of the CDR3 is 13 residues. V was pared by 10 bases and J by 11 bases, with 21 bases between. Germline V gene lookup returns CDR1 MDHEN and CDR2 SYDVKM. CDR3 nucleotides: TGTGCCACTGAGGGGGGGACGGCGGTAAAGCAGTTCTTC. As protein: CATEGGTAVKQFF.

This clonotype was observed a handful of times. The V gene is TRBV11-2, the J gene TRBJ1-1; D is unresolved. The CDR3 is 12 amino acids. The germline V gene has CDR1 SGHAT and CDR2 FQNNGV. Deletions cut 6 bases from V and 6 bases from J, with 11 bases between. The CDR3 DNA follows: TGTGCCAGCAGGGGAAAGGTCCCTGAAGCTTTCTTT. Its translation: CASRGKVPEAFF.

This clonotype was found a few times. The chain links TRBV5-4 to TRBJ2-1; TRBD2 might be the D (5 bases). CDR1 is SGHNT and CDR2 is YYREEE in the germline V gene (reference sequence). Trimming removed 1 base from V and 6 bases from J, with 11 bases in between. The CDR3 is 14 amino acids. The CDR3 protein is CASSLLSSPNEQFF. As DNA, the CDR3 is TGTGCCAGCAGCTTGTTGTCTAGCCCCAATGAGCAGTTCTTC. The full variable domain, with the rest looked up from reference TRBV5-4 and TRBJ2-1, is ETGVTQSPTHLIKTRGQQVTLRCSSQSGHNTVSWYQQALGQGPQFIFQYYREEENGRGNFPPRFSGLQFPNYSSELNVNALELDDSALYLCASSLLSSPNEQFFGPGTRLTVL.

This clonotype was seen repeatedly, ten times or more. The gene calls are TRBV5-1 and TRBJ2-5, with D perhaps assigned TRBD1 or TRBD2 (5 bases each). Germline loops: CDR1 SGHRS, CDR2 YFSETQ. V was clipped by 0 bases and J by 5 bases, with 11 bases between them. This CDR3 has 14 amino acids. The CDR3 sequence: CASSLGGVEETQYF. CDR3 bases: TGCGCCAGCAGCTTGGGAGGGGTGGAGGAGACCCAGTACTTC.

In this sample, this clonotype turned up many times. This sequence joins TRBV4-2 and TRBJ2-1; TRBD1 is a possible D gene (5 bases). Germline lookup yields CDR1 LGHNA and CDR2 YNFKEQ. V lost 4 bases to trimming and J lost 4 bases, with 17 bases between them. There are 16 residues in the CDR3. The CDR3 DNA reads TGTGCCAGCAGCCTACGGAGCAGCCAGGGTTACAATGAGCAGTTCTTC. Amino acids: CASSLRSSQGYNEQFF.

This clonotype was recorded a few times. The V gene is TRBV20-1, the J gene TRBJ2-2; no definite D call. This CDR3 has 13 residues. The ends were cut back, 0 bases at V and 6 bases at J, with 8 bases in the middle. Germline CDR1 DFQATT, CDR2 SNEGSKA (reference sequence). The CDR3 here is CSARDLDSGELFF. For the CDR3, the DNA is TGCAGTGCTAGAGATCTAGATTCCGGGGAGCTGTTTTTT.

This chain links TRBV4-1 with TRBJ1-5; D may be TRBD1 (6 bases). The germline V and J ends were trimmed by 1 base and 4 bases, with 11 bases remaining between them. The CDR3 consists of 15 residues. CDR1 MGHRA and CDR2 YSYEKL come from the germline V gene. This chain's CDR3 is CASSQVGAGNQPQHF. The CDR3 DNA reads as TGCGCCAGCAGCCAAGTGGGGGCGGGGAATCAGCCCCAGCATTTT.

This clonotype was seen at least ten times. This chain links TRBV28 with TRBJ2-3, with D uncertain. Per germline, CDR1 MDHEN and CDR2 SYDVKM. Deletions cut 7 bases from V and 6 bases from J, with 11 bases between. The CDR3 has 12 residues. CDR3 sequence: CASTPGWDTQYF. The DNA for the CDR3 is TGTGCCAGCACCCCTGGCTGGGATACGCAGTATTTT.

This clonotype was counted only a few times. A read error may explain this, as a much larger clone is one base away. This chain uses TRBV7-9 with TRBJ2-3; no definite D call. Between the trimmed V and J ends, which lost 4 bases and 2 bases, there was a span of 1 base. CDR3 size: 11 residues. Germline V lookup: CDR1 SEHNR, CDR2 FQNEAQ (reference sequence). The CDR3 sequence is CASSYTDTQYF. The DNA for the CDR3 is TGTGCCAGCAGCTACACAGATACGCAGTATTTT.

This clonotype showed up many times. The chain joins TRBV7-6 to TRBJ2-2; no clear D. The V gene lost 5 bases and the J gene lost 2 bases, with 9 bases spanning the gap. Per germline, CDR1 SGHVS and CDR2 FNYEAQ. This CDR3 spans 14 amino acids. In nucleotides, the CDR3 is TGTGCCAGCAGCGCCGGCTTCAACACCGGGGAGCTGTTTTTT. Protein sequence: CASSAGFNTGELFF.

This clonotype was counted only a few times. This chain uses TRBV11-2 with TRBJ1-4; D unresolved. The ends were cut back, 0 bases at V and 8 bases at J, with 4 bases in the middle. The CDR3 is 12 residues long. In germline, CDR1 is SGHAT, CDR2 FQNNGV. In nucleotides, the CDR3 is TGTGCCAGCAGCTTAGATAGCGAAAAACTGTTTTTT. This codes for CASSLDSEKLFF.

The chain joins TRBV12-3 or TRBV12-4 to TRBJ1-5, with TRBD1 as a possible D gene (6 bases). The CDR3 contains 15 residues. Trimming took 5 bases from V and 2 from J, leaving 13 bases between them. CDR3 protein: CASSGVTGGNQPQHF. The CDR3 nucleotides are TGTGCCAGCAGTGGGGTGACAGGAGGCAATCAGCCCCAGCATTTT.

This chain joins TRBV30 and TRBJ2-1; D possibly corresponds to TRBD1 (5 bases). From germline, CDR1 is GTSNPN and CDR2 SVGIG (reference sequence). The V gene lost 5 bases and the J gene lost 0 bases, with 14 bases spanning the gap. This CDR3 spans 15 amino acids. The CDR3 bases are TGTGCCTGGGGGCCCCAGGGATACTCCTACAATGAGCAGTTCTTC. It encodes CAWGPQGYSYNEQFF.

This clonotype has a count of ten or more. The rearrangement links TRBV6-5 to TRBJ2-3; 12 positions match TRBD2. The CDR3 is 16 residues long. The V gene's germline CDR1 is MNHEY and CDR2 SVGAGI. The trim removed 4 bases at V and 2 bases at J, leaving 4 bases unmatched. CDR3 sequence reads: CASSFGLAGTTDTQYF. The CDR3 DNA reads TGTGCCAGCAGTTTCGGACTAGCGGGGACCACAGATACGCAGTATTTT.

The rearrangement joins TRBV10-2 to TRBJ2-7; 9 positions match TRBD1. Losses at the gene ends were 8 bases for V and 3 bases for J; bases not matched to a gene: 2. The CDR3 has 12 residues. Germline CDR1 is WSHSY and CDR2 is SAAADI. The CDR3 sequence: CASGTGLYEQYF. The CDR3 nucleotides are TGCGCCAGCGGGACAGGGCTCTACGAGCAGTACTTC.

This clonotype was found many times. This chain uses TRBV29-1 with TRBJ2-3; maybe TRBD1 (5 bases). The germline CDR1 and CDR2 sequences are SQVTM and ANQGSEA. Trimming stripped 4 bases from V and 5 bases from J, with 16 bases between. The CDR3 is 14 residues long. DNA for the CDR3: TGCAGCGTTGTAAGCACAACGCAGGGAGATACGCAGTATTTT. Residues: CSVVSTTQGDTQYF.

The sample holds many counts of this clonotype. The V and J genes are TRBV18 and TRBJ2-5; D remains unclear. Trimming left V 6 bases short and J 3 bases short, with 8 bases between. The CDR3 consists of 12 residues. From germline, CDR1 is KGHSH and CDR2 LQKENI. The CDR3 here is CASSPREETQYF. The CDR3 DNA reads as TGTGCCAGCTCCCCAAGGGAAGAGACCCAGTACTTC. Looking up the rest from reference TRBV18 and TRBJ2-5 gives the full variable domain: NAGVMQNPRHLVRRRGQEARLRCSPMKGHSHVYWYRQLPEEGLKFMVYLQKENIIDESGMPKERFSAEFPKEGPSILRIQQVVRGDSAAYFCASSPREETQYFGPGTRLLVL.